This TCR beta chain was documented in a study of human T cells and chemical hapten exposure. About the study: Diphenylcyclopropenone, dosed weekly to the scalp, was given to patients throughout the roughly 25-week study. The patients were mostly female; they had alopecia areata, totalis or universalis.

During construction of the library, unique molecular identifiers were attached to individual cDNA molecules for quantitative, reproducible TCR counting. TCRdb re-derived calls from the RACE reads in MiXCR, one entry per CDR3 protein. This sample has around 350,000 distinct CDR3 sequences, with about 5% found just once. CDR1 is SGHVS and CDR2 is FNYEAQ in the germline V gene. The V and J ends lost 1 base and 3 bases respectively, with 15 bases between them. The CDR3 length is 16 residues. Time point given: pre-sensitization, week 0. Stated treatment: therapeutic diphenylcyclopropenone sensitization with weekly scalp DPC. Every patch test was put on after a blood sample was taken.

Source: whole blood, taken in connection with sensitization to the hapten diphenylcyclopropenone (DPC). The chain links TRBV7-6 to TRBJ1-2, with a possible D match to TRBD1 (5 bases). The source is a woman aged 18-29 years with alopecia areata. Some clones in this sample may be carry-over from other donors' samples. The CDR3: CASSLGPPGGDYGYTF. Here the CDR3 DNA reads TGTGCCAGCAGCTTAGGGCCCCCGGGAGGGGACTATGGCTACACCTTC.